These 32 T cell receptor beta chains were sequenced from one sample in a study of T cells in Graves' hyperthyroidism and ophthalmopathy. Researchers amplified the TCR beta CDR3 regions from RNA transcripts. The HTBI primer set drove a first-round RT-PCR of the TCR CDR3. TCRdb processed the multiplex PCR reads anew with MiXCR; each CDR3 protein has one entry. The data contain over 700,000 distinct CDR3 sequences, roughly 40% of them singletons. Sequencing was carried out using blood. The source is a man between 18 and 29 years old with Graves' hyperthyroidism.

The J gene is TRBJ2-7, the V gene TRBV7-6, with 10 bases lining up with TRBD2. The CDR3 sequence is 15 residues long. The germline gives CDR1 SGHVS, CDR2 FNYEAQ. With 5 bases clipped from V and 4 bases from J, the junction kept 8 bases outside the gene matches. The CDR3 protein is CASSNLLAGTYEQYF. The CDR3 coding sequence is TGTGCCAGCAGCAACCTACTAGCGGGGACTTACGAGCAGTACTTC. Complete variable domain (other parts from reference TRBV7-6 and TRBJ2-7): GAGVSQSPRYKVTKRGQDVALRCDPISGHVSLYWYRQALGQGPEFLTYFNYEAQQDKSGLPNDRFSAERPEGSISTLTIQRTEQRDSAMYRCASSNLLAGTYEQYFGPGTRLTVT.

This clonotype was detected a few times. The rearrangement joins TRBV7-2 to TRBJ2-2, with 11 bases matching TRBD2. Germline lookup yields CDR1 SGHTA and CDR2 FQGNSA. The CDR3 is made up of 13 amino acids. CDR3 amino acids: CGTSGGNTGELFF. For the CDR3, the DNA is TGTGGAACTAGCGGGGGGAACACCGGGGAGCTGTTTTTT.

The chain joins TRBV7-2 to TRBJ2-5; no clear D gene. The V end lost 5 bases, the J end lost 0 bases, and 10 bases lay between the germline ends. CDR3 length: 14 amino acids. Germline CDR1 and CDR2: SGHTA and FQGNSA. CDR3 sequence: CASSPDPYQETQYF. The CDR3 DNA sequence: TGTGCCAGCAGCCCCGACCCGTACCAAGAGACCCAGTACTTC.

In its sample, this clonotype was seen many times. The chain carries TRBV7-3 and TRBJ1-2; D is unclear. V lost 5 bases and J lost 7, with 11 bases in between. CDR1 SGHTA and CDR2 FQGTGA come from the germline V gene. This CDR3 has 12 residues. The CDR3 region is CASSVSTGGYTF. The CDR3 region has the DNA TGTGCCAGCAGCGTCTCGACCGGTGGCTACACCTTC.

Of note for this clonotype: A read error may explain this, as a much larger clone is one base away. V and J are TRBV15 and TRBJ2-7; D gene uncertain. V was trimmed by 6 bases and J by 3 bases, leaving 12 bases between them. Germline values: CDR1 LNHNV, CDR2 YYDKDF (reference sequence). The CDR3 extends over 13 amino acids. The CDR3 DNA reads TGTGCCACCAGTCCTGGCAGTTACTACGAGCAGTACTTC. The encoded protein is CATSPGSYYEQYF. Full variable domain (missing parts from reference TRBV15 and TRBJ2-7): DAMVIQNPRYQVTQFGKPVTLSCSQTLNHNVMYWYQQKSSQAPKLLFHYYDKDFNNEADTPDNFQSRRPNTSFCFLDIRSPGLGDTAMYLCATSPGSYYEQYFGPGTRLTVT.

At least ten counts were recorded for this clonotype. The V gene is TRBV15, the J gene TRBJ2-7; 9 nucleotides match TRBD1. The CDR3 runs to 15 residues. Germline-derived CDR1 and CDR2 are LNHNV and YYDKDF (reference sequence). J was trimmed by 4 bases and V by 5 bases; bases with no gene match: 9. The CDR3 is CATSGSGTGTYEQYF. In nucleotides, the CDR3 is TGTGCCACCAGCGGCTCCGGGACAGGGACGTACGAGCAGTACTTC.

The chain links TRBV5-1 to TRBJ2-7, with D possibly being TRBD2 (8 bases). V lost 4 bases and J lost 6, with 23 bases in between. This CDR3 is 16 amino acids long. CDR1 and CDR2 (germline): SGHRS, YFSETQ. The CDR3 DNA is TGCGCCAGCAGCGGATCAGCGGGAGAGGGGGCGGGCGAGCAGTACTTC. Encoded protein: CASSGSAGEGAGEQYF.

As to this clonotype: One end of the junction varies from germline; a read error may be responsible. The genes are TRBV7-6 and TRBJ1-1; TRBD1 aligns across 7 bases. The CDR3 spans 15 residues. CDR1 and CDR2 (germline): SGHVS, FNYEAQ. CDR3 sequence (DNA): TGCGCCAGCAGCCAAGATCGACAGGGAAACACTGAAGCTTTCTTT. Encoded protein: CASSQDRQGNTEAFF.

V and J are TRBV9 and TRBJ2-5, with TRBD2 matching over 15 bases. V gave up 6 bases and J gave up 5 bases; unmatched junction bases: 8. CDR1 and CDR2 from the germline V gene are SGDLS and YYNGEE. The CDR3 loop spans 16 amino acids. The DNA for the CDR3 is TGTGCCAGCACCATCGGACTAGCGGGGGGGCCGGAGACCCAGTACTTC. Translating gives CASTIGLAGGPETQYF.

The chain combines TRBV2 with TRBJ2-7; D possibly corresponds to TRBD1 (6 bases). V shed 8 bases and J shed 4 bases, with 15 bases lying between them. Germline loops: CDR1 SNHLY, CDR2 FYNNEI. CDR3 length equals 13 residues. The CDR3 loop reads CASGGQGRYEQYF. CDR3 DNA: TGTGCCAGCGGGGGACAAGGGAGATACGAGCAGTACTTC. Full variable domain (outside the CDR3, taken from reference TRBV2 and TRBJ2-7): EPEVTQTPSHQVTQMGQEVILRCVPISNHLYFYWYRQILGQKVEFLVSFYNNEISEKSEIFDDQFSVERPDGSNFTLKIRSTKLEDSAMYFCASGGQGRYEQYFGPGTRLTVT.

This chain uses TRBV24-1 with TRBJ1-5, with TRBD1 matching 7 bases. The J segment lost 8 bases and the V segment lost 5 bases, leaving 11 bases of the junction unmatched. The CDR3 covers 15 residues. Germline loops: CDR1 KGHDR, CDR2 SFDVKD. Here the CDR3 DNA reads TGTGCCACCAGTGCCCATGACAGGGCGAATGAGCCCCAGCATTTT. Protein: CATSAHDRANEPQHF.

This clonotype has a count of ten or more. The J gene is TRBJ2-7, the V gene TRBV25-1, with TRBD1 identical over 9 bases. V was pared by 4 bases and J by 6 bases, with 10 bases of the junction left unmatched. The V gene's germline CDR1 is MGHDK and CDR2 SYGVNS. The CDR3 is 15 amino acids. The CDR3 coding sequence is TGTGCCAGCAGTGGCAAACCGGGACAGGGTACCGAGCAGTACTTC. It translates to CASSGKPGQGTEQYF.

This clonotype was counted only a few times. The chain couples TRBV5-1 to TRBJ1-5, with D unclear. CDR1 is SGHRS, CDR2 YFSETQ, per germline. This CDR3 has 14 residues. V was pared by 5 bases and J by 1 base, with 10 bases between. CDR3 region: CASRRDLSNQPQHF. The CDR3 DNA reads TGCGCCAGCAGACGAGATTTGAGCAATCAGCCCCAGCATTTT.

For the CDR3, the DNA is TGTGCCAGCAGCTTAGTTGGGGTCTCTGGGGCCAACGTCCTGACTTTC. It yields the protein CASSLVGVSGANVLTF. The chain uses TRBV11-2 and TRBJ2-6; D remains unclear. The CDR3 totals 16 residues. The V gene lost 1 base and the J gene lost 0 bases, with 7 bases spanning the gap. Germline CDR1 SGHAT, CDR2 FQNNGV.

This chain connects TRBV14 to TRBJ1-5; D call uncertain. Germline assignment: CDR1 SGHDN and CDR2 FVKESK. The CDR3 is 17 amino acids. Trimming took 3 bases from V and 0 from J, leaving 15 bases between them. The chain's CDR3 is CASSHRVAISSNQPQHF. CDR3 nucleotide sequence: TGTGCCAGCAGCCATAGGGTCGCGATTTCTAGCAATCAGCCCCAGCATTTT.

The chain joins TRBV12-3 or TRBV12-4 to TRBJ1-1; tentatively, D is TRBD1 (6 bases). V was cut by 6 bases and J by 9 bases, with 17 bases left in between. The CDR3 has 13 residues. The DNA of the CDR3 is TGTGCCAGCAGCGTAGCGGGGGCCCGGAAAGCTTTCTTT. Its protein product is CASSVAGARKAFF.

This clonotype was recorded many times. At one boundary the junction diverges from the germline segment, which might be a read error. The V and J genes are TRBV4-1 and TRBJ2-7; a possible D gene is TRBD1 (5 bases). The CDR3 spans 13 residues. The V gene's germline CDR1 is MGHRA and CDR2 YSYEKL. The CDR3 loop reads CASSQEGAYEQYF. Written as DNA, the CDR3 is TGTGCCAGCAGCCAAGAAGGGGCCTACGAGCAGTACTTC.

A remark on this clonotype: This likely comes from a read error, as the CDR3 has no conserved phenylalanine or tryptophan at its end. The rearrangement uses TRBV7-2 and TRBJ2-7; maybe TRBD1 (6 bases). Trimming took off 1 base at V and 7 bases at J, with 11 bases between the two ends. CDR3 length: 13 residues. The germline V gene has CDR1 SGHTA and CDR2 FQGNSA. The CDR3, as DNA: TGTGCCAGCAGCTTAGAGCAGGGGTGGGAGCAGTACCTC. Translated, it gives CASSLEQGWEQYL.

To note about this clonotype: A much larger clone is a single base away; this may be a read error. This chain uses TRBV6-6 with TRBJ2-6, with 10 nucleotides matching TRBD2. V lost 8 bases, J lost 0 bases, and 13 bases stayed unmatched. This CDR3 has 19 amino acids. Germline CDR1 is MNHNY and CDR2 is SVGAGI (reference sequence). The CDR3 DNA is TGTGCCAGCGGGGGGCCGGTAGCGGGAGGCCTCTCTGGGGCCAACGTCCTGACTTTC. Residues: CASGGPVAGGLSGANVLTF.

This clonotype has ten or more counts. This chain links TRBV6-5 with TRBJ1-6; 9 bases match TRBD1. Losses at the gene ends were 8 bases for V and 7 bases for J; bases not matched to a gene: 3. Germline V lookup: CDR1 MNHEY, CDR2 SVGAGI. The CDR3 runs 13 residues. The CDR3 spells CASGDRANSPLHF. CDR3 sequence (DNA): TGTGCCAGCGGGGACAGGGCGAATTCACCCCTCCACTTT.

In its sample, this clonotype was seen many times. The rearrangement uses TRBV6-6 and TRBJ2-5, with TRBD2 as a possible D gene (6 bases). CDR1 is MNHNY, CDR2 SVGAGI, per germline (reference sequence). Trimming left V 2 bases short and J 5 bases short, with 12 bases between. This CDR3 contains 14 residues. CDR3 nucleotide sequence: TGTGCCAGCAGTTACGGGGGGATGGGGGAGACCCAGTACTTC. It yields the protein CASSYGGMGETQYF.

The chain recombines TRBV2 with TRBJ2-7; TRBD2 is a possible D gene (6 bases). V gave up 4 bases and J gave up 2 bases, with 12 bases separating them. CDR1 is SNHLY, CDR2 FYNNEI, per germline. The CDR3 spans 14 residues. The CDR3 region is CASSGAGGTYEQYF. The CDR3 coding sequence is TGTGCCAGCAGTGGGGCCGGGGGTACCTACGAGCAGTACTTC.

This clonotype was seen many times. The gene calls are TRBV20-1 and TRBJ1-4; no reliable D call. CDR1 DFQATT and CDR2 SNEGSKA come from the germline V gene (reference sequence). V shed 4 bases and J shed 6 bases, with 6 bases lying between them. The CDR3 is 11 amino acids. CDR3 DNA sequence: TGCAGTGCTATCATGCATGAAAAACTGTTTTTT. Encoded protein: CSAIMHEKLFF.

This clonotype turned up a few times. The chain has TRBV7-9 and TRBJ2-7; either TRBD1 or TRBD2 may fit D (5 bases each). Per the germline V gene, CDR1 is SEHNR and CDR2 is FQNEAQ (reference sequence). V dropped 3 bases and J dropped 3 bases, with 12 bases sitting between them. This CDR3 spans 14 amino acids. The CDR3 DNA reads TGTGCCAGCAGCTTCCGGGACCCTGTCTACGAGCAGTACTTC. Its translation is CASSFRDPVYEQYF. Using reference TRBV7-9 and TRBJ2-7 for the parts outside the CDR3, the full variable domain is DTGVSQNPRHKITKRGQNVTFRCDPISEHNRLYWYRQTLGQGPEFLTYFQNEAQLEKSRLLSDRFSAERPKGSFSTLEIQRTEQGDSAMYLCASSFRDPVYEQYFGPGTRLTVT.

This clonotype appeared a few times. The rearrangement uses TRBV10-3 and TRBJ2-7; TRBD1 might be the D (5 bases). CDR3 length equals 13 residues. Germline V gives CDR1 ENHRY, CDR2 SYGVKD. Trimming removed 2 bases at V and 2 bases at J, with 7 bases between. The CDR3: CAISERQTYEQYF. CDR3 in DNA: TGTGCCATCAGTGAGCGACAGACCTACGAGCAGTACTTC.

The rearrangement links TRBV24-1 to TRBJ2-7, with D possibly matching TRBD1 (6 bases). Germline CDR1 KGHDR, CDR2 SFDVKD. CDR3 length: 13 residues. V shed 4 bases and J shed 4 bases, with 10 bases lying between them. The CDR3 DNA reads TGTGCCACCAGTGAGGGGACATCATACGAGCAGTACTTC. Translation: CATSEGTSYEQYF.

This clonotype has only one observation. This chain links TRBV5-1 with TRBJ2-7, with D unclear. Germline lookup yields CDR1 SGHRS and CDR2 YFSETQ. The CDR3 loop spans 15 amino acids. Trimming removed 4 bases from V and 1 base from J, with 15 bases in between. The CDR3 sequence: CASSQEDGNSYEQYF. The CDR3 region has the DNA TGCGCCAGCAGCCAAGAGGACGGAAATTCCTACGAGCAGTACTTC.

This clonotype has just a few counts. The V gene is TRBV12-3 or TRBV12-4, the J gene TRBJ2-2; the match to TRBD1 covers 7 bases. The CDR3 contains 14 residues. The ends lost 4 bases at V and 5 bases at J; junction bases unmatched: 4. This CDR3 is CASSSTGITGELFF. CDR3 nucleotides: TGTGCCAGCAGTTCGACAGGGATTACCGGGGAGCTGTTTTTT.

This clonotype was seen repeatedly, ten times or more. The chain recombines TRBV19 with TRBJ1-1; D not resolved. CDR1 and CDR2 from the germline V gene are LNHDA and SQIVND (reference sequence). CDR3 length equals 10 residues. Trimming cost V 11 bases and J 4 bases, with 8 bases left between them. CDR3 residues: CAPLGTEAFF. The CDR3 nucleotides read TGTGCCCCACTAGGCACTGAAGCTTTCTTT.

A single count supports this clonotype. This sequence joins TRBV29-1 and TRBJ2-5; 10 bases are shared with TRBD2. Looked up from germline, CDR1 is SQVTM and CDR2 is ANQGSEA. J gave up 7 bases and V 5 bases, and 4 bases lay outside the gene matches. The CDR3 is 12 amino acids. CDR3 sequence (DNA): TGCAGCGTTTTAGCGGGAGGAGGGACCCAGTACTTC. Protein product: CSVLAGGGTQYF.

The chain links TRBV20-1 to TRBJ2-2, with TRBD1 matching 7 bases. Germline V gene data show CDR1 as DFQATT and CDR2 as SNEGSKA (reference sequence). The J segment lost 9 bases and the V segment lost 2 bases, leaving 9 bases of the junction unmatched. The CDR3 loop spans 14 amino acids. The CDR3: CSARRGPGRRELFF. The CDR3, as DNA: TGCAGTGCTAGAAGGGGGCCTGGTCGTCGGGAGCTGTTTTTT.

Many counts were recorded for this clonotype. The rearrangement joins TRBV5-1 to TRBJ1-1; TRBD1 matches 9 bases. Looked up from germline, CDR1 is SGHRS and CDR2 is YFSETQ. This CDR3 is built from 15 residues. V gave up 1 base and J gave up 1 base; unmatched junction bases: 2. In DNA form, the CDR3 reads TGCGCCAGCAGCTTGCAGGGACAGGGGAACACTGAAGCTTTCTTT. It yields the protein CASSLQGQGNTEAFF.